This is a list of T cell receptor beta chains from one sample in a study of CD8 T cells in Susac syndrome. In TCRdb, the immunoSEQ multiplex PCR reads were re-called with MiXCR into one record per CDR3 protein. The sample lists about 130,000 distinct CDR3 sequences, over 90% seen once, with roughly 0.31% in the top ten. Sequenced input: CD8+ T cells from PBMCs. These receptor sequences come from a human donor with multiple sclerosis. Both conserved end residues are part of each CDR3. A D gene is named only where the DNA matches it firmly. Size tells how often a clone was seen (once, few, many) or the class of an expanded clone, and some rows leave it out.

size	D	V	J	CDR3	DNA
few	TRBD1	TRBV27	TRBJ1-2	CASSPRTGANYGYTF	TGTGCCAGCAGTCCCAGGACAGGGGCGAACTATGGCTACACCTTC
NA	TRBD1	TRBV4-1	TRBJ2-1	CASSLKTGDNEQFF	TGCGCCAGCAGCCTGAAGACAGGGGACAATGAGCAGTTCTTC
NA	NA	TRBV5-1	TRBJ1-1	CASSLTGTEAFF	TGCGCCAGCAGCTTGACAGGGACTGAAGCTTTCTTT
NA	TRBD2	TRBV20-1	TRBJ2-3	CSAFSGTSGRMRTDTQYF	TGCAGTGCCTTCTCCGGGACTAGCGGGAGGATGCGCACAGATACGCAGTATTTT
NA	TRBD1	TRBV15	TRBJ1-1	CATSRRQGVFTEAFF	TGTGCCACCAGCAGAAGACAGGGTGTGTTCACTGAAGCTTTCTTT
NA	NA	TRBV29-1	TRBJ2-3	CRRAAGANTDTQYF	TGCAGACGTGCGGCGGGGGCCAACACAGATACGCAGTATTTT
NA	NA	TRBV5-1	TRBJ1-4	CASSPKTGPTPEKLFF	TGCGCCAGCAGCCCGAAGACCGGGCCGACCCCAGAAAAACTGTTTTTT
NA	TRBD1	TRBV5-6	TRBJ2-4	CASSFYTGANIQYF	TGTGCCAGCAGCTTTTACACAGGGGCGAACATTCAGTACTTC
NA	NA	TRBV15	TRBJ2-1	CATSRGTPSYNEQFF	TGTGCCACCAGCAGAGGGACACCCTCCTACAATGAGCAGTTCTTC
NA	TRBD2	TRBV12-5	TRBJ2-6	CASLAGGAGANVLTF	TGTGCTAGCCTAGCGGGAGGTGCTGGGGCCAACGTCCTGACTTTC